This T cell receptor (beta chain) was sequenced for a study of neurological immune-mediated disorders. The table lists this clonotype with many counts. Trimming pared 0 bases from V and 3 bases from J, leaving 11 bases between. This CDR3 has 15 residues. Looked up from germline, CDR1 is SNHLY and CDR2 is FYNNEI. The study drew its healthy controls from blood bank volunteers in Maryland, USA. The cDNA was generated through 5'RACE incorporating 10-nucleotide random UMIs. TCRdb independently ran MiXCR on the 5' RACE reads; one entry per CDR3 protein. The sample contains fewer than 35,000 distinct CDR3 sequences, 4.6% of which appear only once.

The genes are TRBV2 and TRBJ1-1; D not resolved. This TCR was sampled from a man aged 18-30 years in good health. Sequenced material: PBMCs. CDR3 residues: CASSEAVAGYTEAFF. As DNA, the CDR3 is TGTGCCAGCAGTGAAGCGGTGGCGGGTTACACTGAAGCTTTCTTT.